Listed below are T cell receptor beta chains from one sample, sequenced in a study of T cells after yellow fever vaccination. TCRdb re-called the 5' RACE reads through MiXCR, storing one row per CDR3 protein. The data contain around 590,000 distinct CDR3 sequences, around an eighth of them singletons. Specimen: PBMCs, collected on the day of the yellow fever booster vaccination. The receptors shown here come from a man aged 25 to 40 who received the YFV17D yellow fever vaccine. The CDR3 runs from the conserved cysteine through the conserved F or W. Fields, in order: J gene, clone size, V gene, D gene, CDR3 protein, CDR3 DNA. D genes are given only for firm matches. Some rows mark clone size as missing; the rest say once, few, many or name a class of expanded clone.

J gene: TRBJ1-6; clone size: few; V gene: TRBV20-1; D gene: .; CDR3 protein: CSARASDSPLHF; CDR3 DNA: TGCAGTGCTAGGGCCTCCGATTCACCCCTCCACTTT
J gene: TRBJ1-4; clone size: many; V gene: TRBV20-1; D gene: .; CDR3 protein: CSAFNEKLFF; CDR3 DNA: TGCAGTGCTTTTAATGAAAAACTGTTTTTT
J gene: TRBJ2-7; clone size: .; V gene: TRBV20-1; D gene: .; CDR3 protein: CSARDRTGAYEQYF; CDR3 DNA: TGCAGTGCTAGAGATCGGACGGGGGCCTACGAGCAGTACTTC
J gene: TRBJ2-7; clone size: few; V gene: TRBV14; D gene: .; CDR3 protein: CASSTHTTPPYEQYF; CDR3 DNA: TGTGCCAGCAGCACACACACGACCCCCCCCTACGAGCAGTACTTC
J gene: TRBJ1-2; clone size: few; V gene: TRBV7-9; D gene: .; CDR3 protein: CASGNDTRANYGYTF; CDR3 DNA: TGTGCCAGCGGCAATGATACTAGGGCTAACTATGGCTACACCTTC
J gene: TRBJ1-1; clone size: .; V gene: TRBV20-1; D gene: .; CDR3 protein: CSAVRDTEAFF; CDR3 DNA: TGCAGTGCCGTCAGGGACACTGAAGCTTTCTTT
J gene: TRBJ2-1; clone size: once; V gene: TRBV29-1; D gene: TRBD2; CDR3 protein: CSVEPGLAASYNEQFF; CDR3 DNA: TGCAGCGTTGAACCCGGACTAGCGGCCTCCTACAATGAGCAGTTCTTC
J gene: TRBJ2-7; clone size: .; V gene: TRBV5-1; D gene: .; CDR3 protein: CASSEPAGEQYF; CDR3 DNA: TGCGCCAGCTCTGAGCCTGCCGGGGAGCAGTACTTC
J gene: TRBJ2-3; clone size: .; V gene: TRBV20-1; D gene: .; CDR3 protein: CSADVADTQYF; CDR3 DNA: TGCAGTGCTGACGTTGCAGATACGCAGTATTTT
J gene: TRBJ2-7; clone size: few; V gene: TRBV5-6; D gene: TRBD2; CDR3 protein: CASSFLAGQNEQYF; CDR3 DNA: TGTGCCAGCAGTTTTCTAGCGGGCCAGAACGAGCAGTACTTC
J gene: TRBJ1-4; clone size: many; V gene: TRBV15; D gene: .; CDR3 protein: CATSSPRSSTNEKLFF; CDR3 DNA: TGTGCCACCAGCAGTCCTAGGAGTTCAACTAATGAAAAACTGTTTTTT
J gene: TRBJ1-1; clone size: .; V gene: TRBV12-3/TRBV12-4; D gene: .; CDR3 protein: CASSLNEGTEAFF; CDR3 DNA: TGTGCCAGCAGTTTGAACGAGGGCACTGAAGCTTTCTTT
J gene: TRBJ2-2; clone size: .; V gene: TRBV5-1; D gene: .; CDR3 protein: CASSSLQGNTGELFF; CDR3 DNA: TGCGCCAGCAGCAGCTTACAGGGGAACACCGGGGAGCTGTTTTTT
J gene: TRBJ1-2; clone size: few; V gene: TRBV28; D gene: TRBD1; CDR3 protein: CASSLTGANYGYTF; CDR3 DNA: TGTGCCAGCAGTCTCACAGGGGCTAACTATGGCTACACCTTC
J gene: TRBJ2-3; clone size: .; V gene: TRBV20-1; D gene: TRBD2; CDR3 protein: CSAPTSGRGDTQYF; CDR3 DNA: TGCAGTGCTCCGACTAGCGGGAGAGGAGATACGCAGTATTTT
J gene: TRBJ2-1; clone size: few; V gene: TRBV2; D gene: .; CDR3 protein: CASMSEQFF; CDR3 DNA: TGTGCCAGCATGAGTGAGCAGTTCTTC
J gene: TRBJ2-2; clone size: .; V gene: TRBV12-3/TRBV12-4; D gene: .; CDR3 protein: CAGTRLPNTGELFF; CDR3 DNA: TGTGCCGGCACCCGGCTGCCGAACACCGGGGAGCTGTTTTTT
J gene: TRBJ1-1; clone size: .; V gene: TRBV5-1; D gene: .; CDR3 protein: CASSLYSLRQNTEAFF; CDR3 DNA: TGCGCCAGCAGCTTGTATTCTCTGAGACAGAACACTGAAGCTTTCTTT
J gene: TRBJ2-1; clone size: .; V gene: TRBV20-1; D gene: TRBD2; CDR3 protein: CSAGISGIHNEQFF; CDR3 DNA: TGCAGTGCCGGGATTAGCGGGATTCACAATGAGCAGTTCTTC
J gene: TRBJ2-5; clone size: few; V gene: TRBV12-3/TRBV12-4; D gene: TRBD1; CDR3 protein: CASSSTQGARETQYF; CDR3 DNA: TGTGCCAGCAGTTCCACACAGGGGGCCAGGGAGACCCAGTACTTC
J gene: TRBJ2-1; clone size: few; V gene: TRBV2; D gene: .; CDR3 protein: CASSLTKAYNEQFF; CDR3 DNA: TGTGCCAGTAGCCTAACGAAGGCCTACAATGAGCAGTTCTTC
J gene: TRBJ1-1; clone size: few; V gene: TRBV7-3; D gene: .; CDR3 protein: CASSLSGAVTEAFF; CDR3 DNA: TGTGCCAGCAGCTTATCAGGGGCGGTCACTGAAGCTTTCTTT
J gene: TRBJ2-2; clone size: .; V gene: TRBV7-2; D gene: TRBD2; CDR3 protein: CASSLERLAPGELFF; CDR3 DNA: TGTGCCAGCAGCTTGGAGAGACTAGCGCCCGGGGAGCTGTTTTTT
J gene: TRBJ2-7; clone size: few; V gene: TRBV5-1; D gene: TRBD1; CDR3 protein: CASSFGTGISYEQYF; CDR3 DNA: TGCGCCAGCAGCTTCGGGACAGGGATCTCCTACGAGCAGTACTTC
J gene: TRBJ1-4; clone size: .; V gene: TRBV20-1; D gene: .; CDR3 protein: CSARLGEEKLFF; CDR3 DNA: TGCAGTGCTAGATTGGGAGAAGAAAAACTGTTTTTT
J gene: TRBJ2-7; clone size: many; V gene: TRBV20-1; D gene: .; CDR3 protein: CSARWAGLEQYF; CDR3 DNA: TGCAGTGCTAGGTGGGCAGGGCTAGAGCAGTACTTC
J gene: TRBJ2-7; clone size: .; V gene: TRBV20-1; D gene: TRBD2; CDR3 protein: CSAWTSGKYEQYF; CDR3 DNA: TGCAGTGCTTGGACTAGCGGTAAATACGAGCAGTACTTC
J gene: TRBJ2-1; clone size: .; V gene: TRBV28; D gene: TRBD1; CDR3 protein: CASSPGQLSYNEQFF; CDR3 DNA: TGTGCCAGCAGCCCGGGACAGCTCTCCTACAATGAGCAGTTCTTC
J gene: TRBJ1-6; clone size: few; V gene: TRBV7-8; D gene: .; CDR3 protein: CASSLFDQPNNSPLHF; CDR3 DNA: TGTGCCAGCAGCTTATTTGACCAGCCCAATAATTCACCCCTCCACTTT
J gene: TRBJ2-3; clone size: few; V gene: TRBV4-3; D gene: TRBD2; CDR3 protein: CASRGLAGGLDTQYF; CDR3 DNA: TGCGCCAGCAGGGGACTAGCGGGAGGATTAGATACGCAGTATTTT
J gene: TRBJ1-5; clone size: many; V gene: TRBV28; D gene: .; CDR3 protein: CASRILGAPQHF; CDR3 DNA: TGTGCCAGCAGGATACTCGGAGCGCCCCAGCATTTT
J gene: TRBJ2-3; clone size: .; V gene: TRBV12-3/TRBV12-4; D gene: TRBD2; CDR3 protein: CASSYIAGVRSGTQYF; CDR3 DNA: TGTGCCAGCAGTTATATTGCGGGAGTGCGTTCGGGTACGCAGTATTTT
J gene: TRBJ2-1; clone size: .; V gene: TRBV6-5; D gene: .; CDR3 protein: CASSYGWGARVNEQFF; CDR3 DNA: TGTGCCAGCAGTTACGGTTGGGGGGCACGTGTCAATGAGCAGTTCTTC
J gene: TRBJ1-1; clone size: few; V gene: TRBV6-2/TRBV6-3; D gene: .; CDR3 protein: CASSYRSNTEAFF; CDR3 DNA: TGTGCCAGCAGTTACCGATCGAACACTGAAGCTTTCTTT
J gene: TRBJ2-7; clone size: .; V gene: TRBV5-1; D gene: .; CDR3 protein: CASSSGRTYEQYF; CDR3 DNA: TGCGCCAGCAGCTCGGGACGGACCTACGAGCAGTACTTC
J gene: TRBJ2-3; clone size: few; V gene: TRBV6-1; D gene: .; CDR3 protein: CASSTYPGDTQYF; CDR3 DNA: TGTGCCAGCAGTACCTATCCCGGAGATACGCAGTATTTT
J gene: TRBJ2-7; clone size: .; V gene: TRBV4-3; D gene: TRBD1; CDR3 protein: CASSQERGQDYEQYF; CDR3 DNA: TGCGCCAGCAGCCAAGAAAGGGGGCAGGACTACGAGCAGTACTTC
J gene: TRBJ2-3; clone size: .; V gene: TRBV11-2; D gene: TRBD2; CDR3 protein: CASSLERLPAGGGTDTQYF; CDR3 DNA: TGTGCCAGCAGCTTAGAACGCTTGCCAGCGGGAGGAGGCACAGATACGCAGTATTTT
J gene: TRBJ1-1; clone size: .; V gene: TRBV5-1; D gene: .; CDR3 protein: CASSQDTHTEAFF; CDR3 DNA: TGCGCCAGCAGCCAGGACACGCACACTGAAGCTTTCTTT
J gene: TRBJ2-7; clone size: .; V gene: TRBV7-8; D gene: .; CDR3 protein: CASSRTDYYEQYF; CDR3 DNA: TGTGCCAGCAGCCGGACAGATTACTACGAGCAGTACTTC